The 24 T cell receptor beta chains below were found in one sample sequenced in a study of T cell responses to AZD1222 COVID-19 vaccine. Sequencing was performed with immunoSEQ multiplex PCR; in TCRdb, only in-frame clones are kept and a portion is missing. In the table there are approximately 130,000 clones, 93% of which are singletons. The starting material was peripheral blood, obtained on day 0 of AZD1222 vaccination. The source of these receptors is an adult in good health.

The chain joins TRBV15 to TRBJ2-3, with D unclear. Per the germline V gene, CDR1 is LNHNV and CDR2 is YYDKDF (reference sequence). The CDR3 spans 13 residues. V dropped 5 bases and J dropped 3 bases, with 9 bases sitting between them. This CDR3 is CATSEAPTDTQYF. In DNA, the CDR3 is TGTGCCACCAGCGAGGCACCGACAGATACGCAGTATTTT.

This sequence joins TRBV7-2 and TRBJ1-6, with D perhaps matching TRBD1 (6 bases). The V end lost 4 bases, the J end lost 14 bases, and 18 bases lay between the germline ends. CDR1 and CDR2 from the germline V gene are SGHTA and FQGNSA. The CDR3 extends over 14 amino acids. The CDR3 region is CASSYRAQGGTLHF. As DNA, the CDR3 is TGTGCCAGCAGCTACAGGGCTCAAGGAGGGACCCTCCACTTT.

J is TRBJ1-1 and V is TRBV30, with 7 bases that match TRBD1. This CDR3 region has 12 residues. Germline V gene lookup returns CDR1 GTSNPN and CDR2 SVGIG (reference sequence). The V segment lost 2 bases and the J segment 7 bases; nucleotides outside the gene matches: 4. The CDR3 sequence: CAWSRRGDEAFF. The CDR3 DNA reads TGTGCCTGGAGTCGCAGGGGGGATGAAGCTTTCTTT.

The V and J genes are TRBV4-3 and TRBJ2-3; D is unresolved. The germline gives CDR1 LGHNA, CDR2 YSLEER. This CDR3 is 15 amino acids long. With 2 bases removed from V and 2 bases from J, the gap between germline ends came to 11 bases. CDR3 sequence (DNA): TGCGCCAGCAGCCAACAACGGACCGACACAGATACGCAGTATTTT. Protein product: CASSQQRTDTDTQYF.

The chain links TRBV28 to TRBJ1-1, with a possible D match to TRBD1 (6 bases). The CDR3 extends over 15 amino acids. CDR1 MDHEN and CDR2 SYDVKM come from the germline V gene. Trimming took off 6 bases at V and 7 bases at J, with 21 bases between the two ends. For the CDR3, the DNA is TGTGCCAGCAGACCTACAGGGTCCCCTAAACTTGAAGCTTTCTTT. Translation: CASRPTGSPKLEAFF.

The V call is TRBV9, the J call TRBJ2-5; a weak D match, TRBD1 (6 bases). CDR1 and CDR2 from the germline V gene are SGDLS and YYNGEE. Trimming took 2 bases from V and 1 from J, leaving 12 bases between them. The CDR3 totals 15 residues. DNA of the CDR3: TGTGCCAGCAGCGTGTTAGGACAGACCCAAGAGACCCAGTACTTC. It yields the protein CASSVLGQTQETQYF.

This chain links TRBV9 with TRBJ2-3; 7 nucleotides align to TRBD1. Germline CDR1 is SGDLS and CDR2 is YYNGEE. The V segment lost 8 bases and the J segment 6 bases; nucleotides outside the gene matches: 9. The CDR3 sequence is 13 residues long. The CDR3 protein is CARRDRGVDTQYF. CDR3 nucleotides: TGTGCCAGACGGGACAGAGGTGTGGATACGCAGTATTTT.

The genes are TRBV12-3 or TRBV12-4 and TRBJ2-4, with 8 bases fitting TRBD1. J lost 8 bases, V lost 5 bases, and 5 bases had no gene match. The CDR3 is 13 amino acids. The chain's CDR3 is CASSPGQGYIQYF. The CDR3, as DNA: TGTGCCAGCAGTCCAGGACAGGGTTACATTCAGTACTTC.

This clone showed up just once. The chain uses TRBV5-1 and TRBJ2-7; possibly TRBD2 for D (5 bases). V was cut by 6 bases and J by 5 bases, with 18 bases left in between. Germline CDR1 is SGHRS and CDR2 is YFSETQ. The CDR3 totals 14 residues. The CDR3 protein is CASTPEGRVNEQYF. The CDR3, as DNA: TGCGCCAGCACCCCCGAGGGTAGGGTCAACGAGCAGTACTTC.

This clone was found once. Written as DNA, the CDR3 is TGTGCCAGCAGTTTGGGCCAGAATCAGCCCCAGCATTTT. This encodes CASSLGQNQPQHF. The chain links TRBV12-3 or TRBV12-4 to TRBJ1-5; D remains unclear. V lost 3 bases and J 4 bases, leaving 7 bases between the germline ends. The length of the CDR3 is 13 residues.

Here the CDR3 DNA reads TGTGCCAGTAGTATAATCCTAGCGGGAGGGCCGCAGTTCTTC. This encodes CASSIILAGGPQFF. This chain uses TRBV19 with TRBJ2-1; TRBD2 agrees at 12 bases. Germline lookup yields CDR1 LNHDA and CDR2 SQIVND (reference sequence). After removal of 2 bases from V and 12 bases from J, the junction contained 5 bases not matched to a gene. The CDR3 has 14 amino acids.

V usage is TRBV7-9 and J usage is TRBJ2-7; 7 bases line up with TRBD1. J gave up 3 bases and V 1 base, and 9 bases lay outside the gene matches. The CDR3 length is 16 residues. Germline CDR1 and CDR2: SEHNR and FQNEAQ (reference sequence). The CDR3 protein is CASSLERGLGVYEQYF. The CDR3 DNA reads as TGTGCCAGCAGCTTAGAAAGGGGGCTCGGCGTCTACGAGCAGTACTTC.

The V gene is TRBV29-1, the J gene TRBJ2-7, with a possible D match to TRBD2 (5 bases). Germline CDR1 SQVTM, CDR2 ANQGSEA. V shed 7 bases and J shed 3 bases, with 10 bases lying between them. The CDR3 is made up of 11 amino acids. As DNA, the CDR3 is TGCAGCGGGACTCTTAACTACGAGCAGTACTTC. Translated: CSGTLNYEQYF.

In nucleotides, the CDR3 is TGTGCCAGCAGCTTTACGGCGGGAGGATCGGGCGAGCAGTACTTC. This codes for CASSFTAGGSGEQYF. The J gene is TRBJ2-7, the V gene TRBV7-9; 8 bases align to TRBD2. V lost 3 bases, J lost 6 bases, and 10 bases stayed unmatched. The CDR3 loop spans 15 amino acids. Germline loops: CDR1 SEHNR, CDR2 FQNEAQ (reference sequence).

V usage is TRBV11-2 and J usage is TRBJ1-5; D gene ambiguous. From germline, CDR1 is SGHAT and CDR2 FQNNGV. CDR3 length equals 13 residues. V dropped 5 bases and J dropped 10 bases, with 15 bases sitting between them. The CDR3 spells CASSVAPGSPQHF. The CDR3 DNA reads TGTGCCAGCAGCGTTGCCCCGGGTTCCCCCCAGCATTTT.

The rearrangement uses TRBV20-1 and TRBJ1-2, with TRBD1 matching over 8 bases. With 3 bases clipped from V and 4 bases from J, the junction kept 7 bases outside the gene matches. The CDR3 is made up of 14 amino acids. Germline CDR1 is DFQATT and CDR2 is SNEGSKA (reference sequence). DNA of the CDR3: TGCAGTGCTAGTCGGGACAGGCAGGTCTATGGCTACACCTTC. Translated: CSASRDRQVYGYTF.

This clone has just one count. V is TRBV7-9 and J is TRBJ1-2; D remains unclear. Germline CDR1 and CDR2: SEHNR and FQNEAQ (reference sequence). Trimming stripped 6 bases from V and 1 base from J, with 9 bases between. The CDR3 consists of 13 residues. CDR3 in DNA: TGTGCCAGCAGAGGGAACCTTAACTATGGCTACACCTTC. It codes for CASRGNLNYGYTF. The complete variable domain, with remaining parts taken from reference TRBV7-9 and TRBJ1-2, reads DTGVSQNPRHKITKRGQNVTFRCDPISEHNRLYWYRQTLGQGPEFLTYFQNEAQLEKSRLLSDRFSAERPKGSFSTLEIQRTEQGDSAMYLCASRGNLNYGYTFGSGTRLTVV.

This chain joins TRBV6-2 or TRBV6-3 and TRBJ1-4; TRBD1 aligns across 8 bases. Losses at the gene ends were 2 bases for V and 6 bases for J; bases not matched to a gene: 5. The CDR3 sequence is 15 residues long. The germline CDR1 and CDR2 sequences are MNHEY and SVGEGT. CDR3 amino acids: CASSYGRGRDEKLFF. Written as DNA, the CDR3 is TGTGCCAGCAGTTACGGCAGGGGGCGCGATGAAAAACTGTTTTTT.

This chain links TRBV28 with TRBJ1-5, with a tentative D call TRBD1 (5 bases). Trimming pared 7 bases from V and 6 bases from J, leaving 16 bases between. The length of the CDR3 is 14 residues. Germline loops: CDR1 MDHEN, CDR2 SYDVKM. The CDR3 nucleotides read TGTGCCAGCATCGGGGCAGGCAGACGTCAGCCCCAGCATTTT. It codes for CASIGAGRRQPQHF.

The chain uses TRBV28 and TRBJ1-2, with D perhaps matching TRBD1 (5 bases). Germline values: CDR1 MDHEN, CDR2 SYDVKM. V shed 4 bases and J shed 4 bases, with 19 bases lying between them. The CDR3 has 16 amino acids. The CDR3 sequence: CASSSIRDSRGYGYTF. CDR3 coding DNA: TGTGCCAGCAGTTCCATCCGGGACTCGAGGGGCTATGGCTACACCTTC.

This clone has more than one count but fewer than ten. V is TRBV13 and J is TRBJ2-1; D ambiguous. Germline CDR1 is PRHDT and CDR2 is FYEKMQ (reference sequence). This CDR3 comprises 11 residues. V dropped 6 bases and J dropped 6 bases, with 6 bases sitting between them. CDR3 in DNA: TGTGCCAGCAGTTACAGCAATGAGCAGTTCTTC. Residues: CASSYSNEQFF. The full variable domain, rest sourced from reference TRBV13 and TRBJ2-1, is AAGVIQSPRHLIKEKRETATLKCYPIPRHDTVYWYQQGPGQDPQFLISFYEKMQSDKGSIPDRFSAQQFSDYHSELNMSSLELGDSALYFCASSYSNEQFFGPGTRLTVL.

The rearrangement links TRBV7-2 to TRBJ2-5, with TRBD2 matching over 7 bases. V dropped 4 bases and J dropped 5; count of bases not matched to a gene: 7. There are 14 residues in the CDR3. Germline lookup yields CDR1 SGHTA and CDR2 FQGNSA. The CDR3 protein is CASSSPVGGETQYF. CDR3 nucleotide sequence: TGTGCCAGCAGCTCGCCTGTGGGGGGGGAGACCCAGTACTTC.

This rearrangement joins TRBV6-5 to TRBJ2-1; D is perhaps TRBD2 (7 bases). V was shortened by 4 bases and J by 8 bases, with 15 bases between the two germline ends. This CDR3 has 14 amino acids. Germline assignment: CDR1 MNHEY and CDR2 SVGAGI. For the CDR3, the DNA is TGTGCCAGCAGTTCGGGGGGCTTATCCCATGAGCAGTTCTTC. It is translated as CASSSGGLSHEQFF.

The rearrangement joins TRBV9 to TRBJ1-3; D is possibly TRBD1 (6 bases). The V end lost 2 bases, the J end lost 2 bases, and 14 bases lay between the germline ends. Germline V lookup: CDR1 SGDLS, CDR2 YYNGEE. The CDR3 runs to 16 residues. The CDR3 sequence is CASSVGDTMTGNTIYF. In nucleotides, the CDR3 is TGTGCCAGCAGCGTGGGGGACACTATGACTGGAAACACCATATATTTT.